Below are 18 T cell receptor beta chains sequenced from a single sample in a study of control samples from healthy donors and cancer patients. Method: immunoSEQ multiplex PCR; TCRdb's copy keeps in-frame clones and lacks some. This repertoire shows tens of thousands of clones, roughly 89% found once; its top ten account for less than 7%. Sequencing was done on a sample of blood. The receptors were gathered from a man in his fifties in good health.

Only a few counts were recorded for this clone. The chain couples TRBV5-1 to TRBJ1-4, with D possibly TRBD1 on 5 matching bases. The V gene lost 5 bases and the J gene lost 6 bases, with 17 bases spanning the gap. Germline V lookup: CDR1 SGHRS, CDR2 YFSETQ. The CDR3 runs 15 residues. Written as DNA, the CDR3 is TGCGCCAGCAGTAATTCGGGGCGACGGGATGAAAAACTGTTTTTT. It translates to CASSNSGRRDEKLFF.

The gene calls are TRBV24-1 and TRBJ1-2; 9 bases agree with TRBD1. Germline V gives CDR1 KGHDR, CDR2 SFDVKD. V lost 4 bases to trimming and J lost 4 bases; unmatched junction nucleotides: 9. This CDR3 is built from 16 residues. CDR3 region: CATSDPGTGKGYGYTF. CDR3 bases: TGTGCCACCAGTGACCCCGGGACAGGGAAGGGCTATGGCTACACCTTC.

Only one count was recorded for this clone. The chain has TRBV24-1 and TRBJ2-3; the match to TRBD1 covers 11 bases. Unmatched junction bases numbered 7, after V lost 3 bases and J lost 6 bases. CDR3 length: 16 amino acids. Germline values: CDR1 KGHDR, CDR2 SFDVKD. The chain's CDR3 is CATSDPGTGGMDTQYF. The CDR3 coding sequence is TGTGCCACCAGTGATCCGGGGACAGGGGGGATGGATACGCAGTATTTT.

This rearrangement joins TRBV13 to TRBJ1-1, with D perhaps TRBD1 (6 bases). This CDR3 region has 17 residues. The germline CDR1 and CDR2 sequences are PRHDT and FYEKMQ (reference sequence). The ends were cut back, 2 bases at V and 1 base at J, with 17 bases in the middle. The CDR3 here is CASSLQGTGQPNTEAFF. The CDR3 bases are TGTGCCAGCAGCTTACAGGGAACAGGACAGCCGAACACTGAAGCTTTCTTT.

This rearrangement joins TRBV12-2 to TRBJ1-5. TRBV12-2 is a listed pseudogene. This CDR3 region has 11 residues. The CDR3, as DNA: TGTGCAAGTCGCTTTGGTCAGCCCCAGCATTTT. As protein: CASRFGQPQHF.

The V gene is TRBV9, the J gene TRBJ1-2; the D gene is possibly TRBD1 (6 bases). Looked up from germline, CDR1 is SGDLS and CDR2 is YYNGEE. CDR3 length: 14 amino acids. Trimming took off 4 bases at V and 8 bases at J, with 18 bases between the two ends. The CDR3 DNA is TGTGCCAGCAGCCCCACTCCCGGGGGCGGAGGCTACACCTTC. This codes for CASSPTPGGGGYTF.

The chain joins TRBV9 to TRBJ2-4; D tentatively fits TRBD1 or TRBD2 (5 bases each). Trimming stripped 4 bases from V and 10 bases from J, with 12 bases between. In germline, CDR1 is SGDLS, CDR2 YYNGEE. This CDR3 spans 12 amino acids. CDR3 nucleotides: TGTGCCAGCAGCTCGGGTGGGGGTATTCAGTACTTC. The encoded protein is CASSSGGGIQYF.

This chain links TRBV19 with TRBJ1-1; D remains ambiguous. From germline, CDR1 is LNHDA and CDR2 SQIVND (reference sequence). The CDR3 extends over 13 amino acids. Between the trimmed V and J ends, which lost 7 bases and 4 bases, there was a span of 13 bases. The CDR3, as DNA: TGTGCCAGTACTCCGAGGGCTGGCACTGAAGCTTTCTTT. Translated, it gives CASTPRAGTEAFF.

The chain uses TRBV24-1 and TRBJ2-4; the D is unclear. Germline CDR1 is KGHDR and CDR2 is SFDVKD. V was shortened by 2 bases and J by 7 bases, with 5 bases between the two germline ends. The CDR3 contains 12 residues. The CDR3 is CATSDSQNIQYF. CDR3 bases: TGTGCCACCAGTGATTCACAGAACATTCAGTACTTC.

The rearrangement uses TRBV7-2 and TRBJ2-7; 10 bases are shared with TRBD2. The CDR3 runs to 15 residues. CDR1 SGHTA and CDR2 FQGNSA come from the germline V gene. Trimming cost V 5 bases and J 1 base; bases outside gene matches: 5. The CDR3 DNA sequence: TGTGCCAGCAGCCTCACTAGCGGGGATTCCTACGAGCAGTACTTC. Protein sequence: CASSLTSGDSYEQYF.

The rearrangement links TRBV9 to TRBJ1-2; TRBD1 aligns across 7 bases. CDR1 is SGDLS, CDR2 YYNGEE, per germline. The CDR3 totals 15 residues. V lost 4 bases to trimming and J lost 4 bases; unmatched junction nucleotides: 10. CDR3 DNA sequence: TGTGCCAGCAGCCCTTCTCGGGACAGTATCTATGGCTACACCTTC. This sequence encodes CASSPSRDSIYGYTF.

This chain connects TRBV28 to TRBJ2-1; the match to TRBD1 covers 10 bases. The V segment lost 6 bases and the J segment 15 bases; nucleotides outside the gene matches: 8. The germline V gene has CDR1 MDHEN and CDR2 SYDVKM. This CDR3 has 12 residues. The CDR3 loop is CASSLRQGAPFF. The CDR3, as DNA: TGTGCCAGCAGCCTTAGACAGGGGGCGCCGTTCTTC.

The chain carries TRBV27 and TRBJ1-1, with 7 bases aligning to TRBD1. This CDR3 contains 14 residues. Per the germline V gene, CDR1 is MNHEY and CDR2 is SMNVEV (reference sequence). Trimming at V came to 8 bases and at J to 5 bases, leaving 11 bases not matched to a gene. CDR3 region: CASYAPGGWTEAFF. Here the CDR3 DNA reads TGTGCCAGCTATGCTCCAGGGGGTTGGACTGAAGCTTTCTTT.

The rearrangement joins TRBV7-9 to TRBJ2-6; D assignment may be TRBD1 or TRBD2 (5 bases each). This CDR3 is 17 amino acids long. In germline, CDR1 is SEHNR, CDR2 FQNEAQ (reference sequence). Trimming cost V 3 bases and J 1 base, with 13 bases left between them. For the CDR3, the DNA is TGTGCCAGCAGCTTGGGGACCGGAGGATCTGGGGCCAACGTCCTGACTTTC. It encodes CASSLGTGGSGANVLTF. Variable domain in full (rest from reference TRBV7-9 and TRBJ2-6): DTGVSQNPRHKITKRGQNVTFRCDPISEHNRLYWYRQTLGQGPEFLTYFQNEAQLEKSRLLSDRFSAERPKGSFSTLEIQRTEQGDSAMYLCASSLGTGGSGANVLTFGAGSRLTVL.

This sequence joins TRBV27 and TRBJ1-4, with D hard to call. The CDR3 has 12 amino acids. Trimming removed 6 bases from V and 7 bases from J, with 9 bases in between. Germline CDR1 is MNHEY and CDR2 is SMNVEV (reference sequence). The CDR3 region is CASSSPSEKLFF. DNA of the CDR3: TGTGCCAGCAGCTCTCCCAGTGAAAAACTGTTTTTT.

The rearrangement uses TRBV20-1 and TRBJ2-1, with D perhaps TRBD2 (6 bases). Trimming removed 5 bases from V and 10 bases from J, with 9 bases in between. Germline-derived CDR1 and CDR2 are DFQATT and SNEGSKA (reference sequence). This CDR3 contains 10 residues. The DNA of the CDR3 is TGCAGTGCTGTTCGGGGGGAGCAGTTCTTC. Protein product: CSAVRGEQFF.

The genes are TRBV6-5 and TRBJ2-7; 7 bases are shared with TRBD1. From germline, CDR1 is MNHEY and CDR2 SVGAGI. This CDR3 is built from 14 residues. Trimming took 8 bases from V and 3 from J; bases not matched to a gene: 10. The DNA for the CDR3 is TGTGCCAGCTCCCCGCAGACAGGGAACTACGAGCAGTACTTC. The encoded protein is CASSPQTGNYEQYF.

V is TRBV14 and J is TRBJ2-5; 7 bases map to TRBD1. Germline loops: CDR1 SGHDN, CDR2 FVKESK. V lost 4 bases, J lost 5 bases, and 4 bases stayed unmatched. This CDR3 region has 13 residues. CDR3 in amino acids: CASSLTGWETQYF. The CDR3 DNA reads TGTGCCAGCAGCCTGACAGGGTGGGAGACCCAGTACTTC.